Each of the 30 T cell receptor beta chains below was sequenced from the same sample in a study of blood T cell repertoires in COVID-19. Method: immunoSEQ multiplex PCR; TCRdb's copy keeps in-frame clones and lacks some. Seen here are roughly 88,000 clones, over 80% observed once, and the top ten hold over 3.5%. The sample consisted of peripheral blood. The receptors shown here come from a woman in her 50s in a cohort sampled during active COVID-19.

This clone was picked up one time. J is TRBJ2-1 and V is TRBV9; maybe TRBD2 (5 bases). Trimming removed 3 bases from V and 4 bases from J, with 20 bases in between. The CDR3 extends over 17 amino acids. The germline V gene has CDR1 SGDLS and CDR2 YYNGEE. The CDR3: CASSGPWQRSSYNEQFF. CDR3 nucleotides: TGTGCCAGCAGCGGCCCTTGGCAGCGGTCGTCATACAATGAGCAGTTCTTC. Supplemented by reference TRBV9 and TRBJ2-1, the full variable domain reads DSGVTQTPKHLITATGQRVTLRCSPRSGDLSVYWYQQSLDQGLQFLIQYYNGEERAKGNILERFSAQQFPDLHSELNLSSLELGDSALYFCASSGPWQRSSYNEQFFGPGTRLTVL.

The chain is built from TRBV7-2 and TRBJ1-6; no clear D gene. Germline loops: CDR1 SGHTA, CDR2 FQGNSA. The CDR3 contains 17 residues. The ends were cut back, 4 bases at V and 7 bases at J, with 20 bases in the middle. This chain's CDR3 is CASSSVGTPGSNSPLHF. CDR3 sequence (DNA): TGTGCCAGCAGCTCAGTGGGTACCCCGGGGTCGAATTCACCCCTCCACTTT.

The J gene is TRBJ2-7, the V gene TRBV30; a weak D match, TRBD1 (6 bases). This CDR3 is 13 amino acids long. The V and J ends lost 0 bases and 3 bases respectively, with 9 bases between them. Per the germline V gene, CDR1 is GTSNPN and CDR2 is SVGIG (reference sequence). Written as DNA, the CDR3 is TGTGCCTGGAGTGTAAGGACAGACTACGAGCAGTACTTC. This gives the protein CAWSVRTDYEQYF. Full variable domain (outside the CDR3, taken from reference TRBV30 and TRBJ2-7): SQTIHQWPATLVQPVGSPLSLECTVEGTSNPNLYWYRQAAGRGLQLLFYSVGIGQISSEVPQNLSASRPQDRQFILSSKKLLLSDSGFYLCAWSVRTDYEQYFGPGTRLTVT.

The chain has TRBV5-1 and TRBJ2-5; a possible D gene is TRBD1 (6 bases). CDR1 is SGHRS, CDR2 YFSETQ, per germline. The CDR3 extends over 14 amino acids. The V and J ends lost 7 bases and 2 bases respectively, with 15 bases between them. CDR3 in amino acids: CASRTLGAQETQYF. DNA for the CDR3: TGCGCCAGCCGCACTCTGGGGGCTCAAGAGACCCAGTACTTC.

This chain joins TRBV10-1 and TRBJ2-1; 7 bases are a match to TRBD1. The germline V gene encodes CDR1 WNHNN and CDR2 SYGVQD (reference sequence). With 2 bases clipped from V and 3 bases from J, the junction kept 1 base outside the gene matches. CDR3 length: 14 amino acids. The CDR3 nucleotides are TGCGCCAGCAGTGAGACAGGGGACTACAATGAGCAGTTCTTC. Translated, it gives CASSETGDYNEQFF.

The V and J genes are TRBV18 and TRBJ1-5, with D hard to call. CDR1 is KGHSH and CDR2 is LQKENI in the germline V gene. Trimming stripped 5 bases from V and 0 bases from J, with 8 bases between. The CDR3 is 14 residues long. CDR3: CASSASNSNQPQHF. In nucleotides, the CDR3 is TGTGCCAGCTCAGCCAGTAATAGCAATCAGCCCCAGCATTTT.

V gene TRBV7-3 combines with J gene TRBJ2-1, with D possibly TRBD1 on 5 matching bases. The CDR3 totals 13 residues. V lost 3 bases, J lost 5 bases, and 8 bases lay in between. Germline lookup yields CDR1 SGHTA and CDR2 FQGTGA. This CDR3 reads CASSFDRNNEQFF. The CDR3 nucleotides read TGTGCCAGCAGCTTCGACAGAAACAATGAGCAGTTCTTC.

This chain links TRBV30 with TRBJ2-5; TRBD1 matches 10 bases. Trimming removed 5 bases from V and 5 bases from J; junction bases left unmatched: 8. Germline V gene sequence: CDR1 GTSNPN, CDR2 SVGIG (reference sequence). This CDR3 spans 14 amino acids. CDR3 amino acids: CAWSTGTGAETQYF. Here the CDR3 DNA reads TGTGCCTGGTCGACCGGGACAGGGGCCGAGACCCAGTACTTC.

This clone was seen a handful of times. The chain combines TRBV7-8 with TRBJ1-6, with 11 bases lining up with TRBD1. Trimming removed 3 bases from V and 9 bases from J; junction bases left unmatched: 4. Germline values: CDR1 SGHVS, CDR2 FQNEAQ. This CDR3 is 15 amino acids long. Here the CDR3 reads CASSLGQGDLSPLHF. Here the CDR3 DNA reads TGTGCCAGCAGCTTGGGACAGGGGGATCTTTCACCCCTCCACTTT.

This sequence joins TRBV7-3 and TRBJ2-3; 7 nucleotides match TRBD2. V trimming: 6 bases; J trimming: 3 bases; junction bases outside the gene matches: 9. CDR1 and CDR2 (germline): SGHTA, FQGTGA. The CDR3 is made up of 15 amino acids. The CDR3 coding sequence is TGTGCCAGCAGTCCCAGCGGGGTCGGGACAGATACGCAGTATTTT. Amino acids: CASSPSGVGTDTQYF.

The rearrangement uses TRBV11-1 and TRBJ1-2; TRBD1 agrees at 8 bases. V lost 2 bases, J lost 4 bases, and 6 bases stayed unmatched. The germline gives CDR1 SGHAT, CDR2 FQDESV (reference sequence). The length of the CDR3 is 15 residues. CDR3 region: CASSLRQGLSYGYTF. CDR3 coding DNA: TGTGCCAGCAGCTTAAGACAGGGGCTTTCCTATGGCTACACCTTC.

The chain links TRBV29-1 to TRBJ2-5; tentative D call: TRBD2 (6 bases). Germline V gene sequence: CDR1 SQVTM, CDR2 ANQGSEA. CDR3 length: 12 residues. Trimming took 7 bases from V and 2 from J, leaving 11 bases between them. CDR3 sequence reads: CSGGTVQETQYF. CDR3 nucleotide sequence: TGCAGCGGGGGGACTGTTCAAGAGACCCAGTACTTC. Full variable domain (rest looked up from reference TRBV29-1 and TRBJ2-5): SAVISQKPSRDICQRGTSLTIQCQVDSQVTMMFWYRQQPGQSLTLIATANQGSEATYESGFVIDKFPISRPNLTFSTLTVSNMSPEDSSIYLCSGGTVQETQYFGPGTRLLVL.

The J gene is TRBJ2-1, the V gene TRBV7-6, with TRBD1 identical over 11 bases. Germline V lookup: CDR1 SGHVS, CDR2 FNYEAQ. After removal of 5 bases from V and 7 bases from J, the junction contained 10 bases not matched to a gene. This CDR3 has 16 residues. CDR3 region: CASSVHPGQGGNEQFF. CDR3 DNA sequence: TGTGCCAGCAGCGTCCACCCGGGACAGGGGGGGAATGAGCAGTTCTTC. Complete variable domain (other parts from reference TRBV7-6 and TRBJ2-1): GAGVSQSPRYKVTKRGQDVALRCDPISGHVSLYWYRQALGQGPEFLTYFNYEAQQDKSGLPNDRFSAERPEGSISTLTIQRTEQRDSAMYRCASSVHPGQGGNEQFFGPGTRLTVL.

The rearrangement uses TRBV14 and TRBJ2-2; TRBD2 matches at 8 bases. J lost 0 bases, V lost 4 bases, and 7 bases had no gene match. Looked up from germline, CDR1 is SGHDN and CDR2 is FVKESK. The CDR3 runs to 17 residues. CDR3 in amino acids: CASSPLGTRSNTGELFF. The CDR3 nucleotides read TGTGCCAGCAGCCCCCTAGGGACTAGGTCGAACACCGGGGAGCTGTTTTTT.

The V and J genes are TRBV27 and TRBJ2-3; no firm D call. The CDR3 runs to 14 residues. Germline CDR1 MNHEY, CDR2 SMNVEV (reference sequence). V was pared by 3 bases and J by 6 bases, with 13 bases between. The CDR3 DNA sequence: TGTGCCAGCAGTTTTGGTCTCGCTCGGGATACGCAGTATTTT. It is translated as CASSFGLARDTQYF.

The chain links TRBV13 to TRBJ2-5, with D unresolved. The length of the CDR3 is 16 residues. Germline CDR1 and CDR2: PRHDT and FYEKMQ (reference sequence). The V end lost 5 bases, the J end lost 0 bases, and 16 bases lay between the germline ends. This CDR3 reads CASSHKYNSYQETQYF. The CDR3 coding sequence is TGTGCCAGCAGCCACAAGTACAATTCGTACCAAGAGACCCAGTACTTC.

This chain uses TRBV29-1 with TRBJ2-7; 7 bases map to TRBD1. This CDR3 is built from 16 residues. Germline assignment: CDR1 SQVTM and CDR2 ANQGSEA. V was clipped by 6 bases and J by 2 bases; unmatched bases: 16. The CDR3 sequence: CSVTAGTANFPYEQYF. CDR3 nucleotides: TGCAGCGTGACCGCAGGGACAGCTAATTTTCCCTACGAGCAGTACTTC.

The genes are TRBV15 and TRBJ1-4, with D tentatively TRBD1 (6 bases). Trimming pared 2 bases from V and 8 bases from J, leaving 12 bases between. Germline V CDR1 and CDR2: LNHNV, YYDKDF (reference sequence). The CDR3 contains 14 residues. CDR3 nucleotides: TGTGCCACCAGCAGAAGGGACACTCAAGAAAAACTGTTTTTT. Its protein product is CATSRRDTQEKLFF.

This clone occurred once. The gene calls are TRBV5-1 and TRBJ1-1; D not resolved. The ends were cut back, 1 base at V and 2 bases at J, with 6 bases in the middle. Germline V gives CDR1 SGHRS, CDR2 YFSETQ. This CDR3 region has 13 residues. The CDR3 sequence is CASSLSENTEAFF. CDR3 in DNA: TGCGCCAGCAGCTTGTCAGAAAACACTGAAGCTTTCTTT.

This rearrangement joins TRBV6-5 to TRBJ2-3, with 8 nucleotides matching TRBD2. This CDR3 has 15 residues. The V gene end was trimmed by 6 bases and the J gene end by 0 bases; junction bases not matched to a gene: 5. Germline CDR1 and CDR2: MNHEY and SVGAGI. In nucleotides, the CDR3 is TGTGCCAGCAGACGGGGGGGCGGTAGCACAGATACGCAGTATTTT. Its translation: CASRRGGGSTDTQYF.

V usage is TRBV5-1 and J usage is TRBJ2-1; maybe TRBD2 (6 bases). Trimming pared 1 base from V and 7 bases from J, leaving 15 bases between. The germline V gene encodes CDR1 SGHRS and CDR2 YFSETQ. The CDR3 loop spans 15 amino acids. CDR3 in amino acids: CASSLSRLGTNEQFF. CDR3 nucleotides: TGCGCCAGCAGCTTGTCACGACTAGGCACGAATGAGCAGTTCTTC.

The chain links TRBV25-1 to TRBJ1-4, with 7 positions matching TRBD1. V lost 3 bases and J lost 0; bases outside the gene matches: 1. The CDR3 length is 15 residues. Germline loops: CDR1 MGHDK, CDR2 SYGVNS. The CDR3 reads CASSDDRATNEKLFF. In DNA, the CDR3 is TGTGCCAGCAGTGACGACAGGGCAACTAATGAAAAACTGTTTTTT.

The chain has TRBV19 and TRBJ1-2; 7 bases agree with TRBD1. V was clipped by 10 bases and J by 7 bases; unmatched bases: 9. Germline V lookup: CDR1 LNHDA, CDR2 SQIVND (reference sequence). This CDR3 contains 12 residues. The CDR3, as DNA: TGTGCCACCGAAACAGGGGCTAGTGGCTACACCTTC. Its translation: CATETGASGYTF.

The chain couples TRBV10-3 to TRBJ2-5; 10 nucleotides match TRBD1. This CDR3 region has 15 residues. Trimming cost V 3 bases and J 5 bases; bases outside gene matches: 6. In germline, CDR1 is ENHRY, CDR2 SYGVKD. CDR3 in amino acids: CAISDSKTGGETQYF. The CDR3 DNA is TGTGCCATCAGTGATTCTAAGACAGGGGGCGAGACCCAGTACTTC.

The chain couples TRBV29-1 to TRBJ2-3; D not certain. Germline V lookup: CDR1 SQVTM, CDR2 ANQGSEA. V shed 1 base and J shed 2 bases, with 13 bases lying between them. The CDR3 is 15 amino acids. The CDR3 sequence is CSVEAGETYTDTQYF. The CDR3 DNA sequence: TGCAGCGTTGAAGCAGGCGAAACCTACACAGATACGCAGTATTTT.

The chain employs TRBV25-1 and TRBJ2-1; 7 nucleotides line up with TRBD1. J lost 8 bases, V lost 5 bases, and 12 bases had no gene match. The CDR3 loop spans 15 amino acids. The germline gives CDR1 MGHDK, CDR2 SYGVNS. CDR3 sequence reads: CASSPTDRVLYEQFF. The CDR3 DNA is TGTGCCAGCAGTCCTACTGACAGGGTGCTTTATGAGCAGTTCTTC.

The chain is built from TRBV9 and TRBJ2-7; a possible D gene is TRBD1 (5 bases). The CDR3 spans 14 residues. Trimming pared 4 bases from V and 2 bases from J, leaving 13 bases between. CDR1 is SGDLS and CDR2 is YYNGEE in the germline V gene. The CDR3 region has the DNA TGTGCCAGCAGCTTCCAGGACACAACCTACGAGCAGTACTTC. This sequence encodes CASSFQDTTYEQYF.

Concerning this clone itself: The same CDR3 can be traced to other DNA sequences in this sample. This CDR3 is CASSLVQGNTEAFF. In DNA form, the CDR3 reads TGTGCCAGCAGTTTAGTACAGGGGAACACTGAAGCTTTCTTT. The V call is TRBV28, the J call TRBJ1-1, with D perhaps TRBD1 (6 bases). The V gene's germline CDR1 is MDHEN and CDR2 SYDVKM. V was shortened by 2 bases and J by 1 base, with 8 bases between the two germline ends. CDR3 size: 14 residues.

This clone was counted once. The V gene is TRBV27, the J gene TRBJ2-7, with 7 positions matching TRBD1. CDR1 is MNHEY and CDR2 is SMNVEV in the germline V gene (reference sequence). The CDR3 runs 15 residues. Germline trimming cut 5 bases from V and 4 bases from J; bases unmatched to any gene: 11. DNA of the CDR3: TGTGCCAGCAGTATCCTCGGGACAGCTGTTTACGAGCAGTACTTC. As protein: CASSILGTAVYEQYF.

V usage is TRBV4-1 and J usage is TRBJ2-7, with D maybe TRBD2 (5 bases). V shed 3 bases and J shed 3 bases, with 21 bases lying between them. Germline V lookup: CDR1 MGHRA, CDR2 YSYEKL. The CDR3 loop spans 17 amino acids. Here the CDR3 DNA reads TGCGCCAGCAGCCAGTTTGGAGGCAGAGGACGGAACTACGAGCAGTACTTC. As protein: CASSQFGGRGRNYEQYF.